Sequencing of this TCR beta chain was carried out in a study of T cell responses to AZD1222 COVID-19 vaccine. Whole-study context: Second doses that came at about 4 or about 12 weeks were put together. Study-wide findings and caveats: Reportedly, close to half of spike-specific TCRs are directed against unmutated variant regions. Spike-specific TCR breadth and depth were elevated following two AZD1222 doses.

TCRdb keeps only in-frame clones here, not all; method: immunoSEQ multiplex PCR. This table holds about 130,000 clones, 93% found once. In the case of this clone: Its antigen is currently unknown.

The CDR3 runs to 16 residues. Germline-derived CDR1 and CDR2 are KGHSH and LQKENI. Trimming removed 4 bases at V and 3 bases at J, with 18 bases between. J is TRBJ1-1 and V is TRBV18, with D maybe TRBD1 (5 bases). This material consisted of peripheral blood, taken on day 0 of AZD1222 vaccination. This clonotype was sampled from an adult in good health. The CDR3 here is CASSLRPLPGDTEAFF. The CDR3, as DNA: TGTGCCAGCTCACTGCGACCGCTTCCGGGGGACACTGAAGCTTTCTTT.